One and the same sample provided the 9 T cell receptor beta chains below, sequenced in a study of T cell responses to AZD1222 COVID-19 vaccine. Profiling relied on immunoSEQ multiplex PCR, and the TCRdb table lists in-frame clones only, not all of them. Of roughly 150,000 clones listed, about 88% were seen once; the top ten hold around 5.5%. Source: peripheral blood, taken on day 0 of AZD1222 vaccination. These receptors were taken from an adult in good health.

The rearrangement links TRBV28 to TRBJ1-4, with a weak D call TRBD1 (5 bases). The CDR3 has 13 residues. V dropped 1 base and J dropped 11 bases, with 11 bases sitting between them. Germline V gives CDR1 MDHEN, CDR2 SYDVKM. The CDR3 reads CASSLSGGDKLFF. The CDR3, as DNA: TGTGCCAGCAGTTTATCGGGGGGGGACAAACTGTTTTTT.

The V call is TRBV19, the J call TRBJ2-4, with D unresolved. V lost 8 bases and J 1 base, leaving 9 bases between the germline ends. Germline lookup yields CDR1 LNHDA and CDR2 SQIVND (reference sequence). The CDR3 sequence is 13 residues long. This CDR3 reads CASAATAKNIQYF. The CDR3 nucleotides are TGTGCCAGTGCGGCGACGGCCAAAAACATTCAGTACTTC. Using reference TRBV19 and TRBJ2-4 for the parts outside the CDR3, the full variable domain is DGGITQSPKYLFRKEGQNVTLSCEQNLNHDAMYWYRQDPGQGLRLIYYSQIVNDFQKGDIAEGYSVSREKKESFPLTVTSAQKNPTAFYLCASAATAKNIQYFGAGTRLSVL.

The chain has TRBV6-2 or TRBV6-3 and TRBJ1-2; 11 bases are a match to TRBD1. Germline loops: CDR1 MNHEY, CDR2 SVGEGT. The CDR3 has 16 amino acids. The V and J ends lost 5 bases and 3 bases, in that order; junction bases with no gene match: 8. In nucleotides, the CDR3 is TGTGCCAGCAGTCTCGGACAGGGGGCTTCTTACTATGGCTACACCTTC. Its translation is CASSLGQGASYYGYTF.

This clone was picked up many times. In DNA form, the CDR3 reads TGTGCCAGCAGTTTAGTACGGATTAATTCACCCCTCCACTTT. Protein sequence: CASSLVRINSPLHF. The V gene is TRBV28, the J gene TRBJ1-6; D is undetermined. Germline-derived CDR1 and CDR2 are MDHEN and SYDVKM. Trimming removed 2 bases from V and 6 bases from J, with 8 bases in between. The CDR3 extends over 14 amino acids.

The chain uses TRBV5-4 and TRBJ1-2; no clear D. Germline V lookup: CDR1 SGHNT, CDR2 YYREEE (reference sequence). V was pared by 0 bases and J by 2 bases, with 5 bases between. This CDR3 has 13 residues. DNA for the CDR3: TGTGCCAGCAGCTTGGACCGCAACTATGGCTACACCTTC. It encodes CASSLDRNYGYTF.

The V gene is TRBV27, the J gene TRBJ2-1, with 10 nucleotides matching TRBD2. CDR1 and CDR2 from the germline V gene are MNHEY and SMNVEV (reference sequence). The V and J ends lost 4 bases and 4 bases, in that order; junction bases with no gene match: 7. The CDR3 is made up of 16 amino acids. This CDR3 is CASSSPMTSGYNEQFF. CDR3 nucleotides: TGTGCCAGCAGTTCTCCTATGACTAGCGGGTACAATGAGCAGTTCTTC.

The gene calls are TRBV5-5 and TRBJ1-3; a possible D gene is TRBD1 (5 bases). The CDR3 consists of 13 residues. CDR1 SGHKS and CDR2 YYEKEE come from the germline V gene (reference sequence). Trimming took 0 bases from V and 11 from J, leaving 12 bases between them. Written as DNA, the CDR3 is TGTGCCAGCAGCTTGGATGCAGGGTTGGCCATATATTTT. It encodes CASSLDAGLAIYF.

V is TRBV11-2 and J is TRBJ2-7; the match to TRBD1 covers 7 bases. Germline lookup yields CDR1 SGHAT and CDR2 FQNNGV. The CDR3 is 15 residues long. Unmatched junction bases numbered 8, after V lost 4 bases and J lost 2 bases. DNA for the CDR3: TGTGCCAGCAGCTCCCTCCGGGACAGCCCCTACGAGCAGTACTTC. Its translation is CASSSLRDSPYEQYF.

The V call is TRBV30, the J call TRBJ1-2, with 7 bases matching TRBD1. The V gene's germline CDR1 is GTSNPN and CDR2 SVGIG (reference sequence). This CDR3 comprises 15 residues. The V gene end was trimmed by 2 bases and the J gene end by 5 bases; junction bases not matched to a gene: 11. CDR3 DNA sequence: TGTGCCTGGAGTCCCAGACAGGGCTTAAAATATGGCTACACCTTC. Protein: CAWSPRQGLKYGYTF.